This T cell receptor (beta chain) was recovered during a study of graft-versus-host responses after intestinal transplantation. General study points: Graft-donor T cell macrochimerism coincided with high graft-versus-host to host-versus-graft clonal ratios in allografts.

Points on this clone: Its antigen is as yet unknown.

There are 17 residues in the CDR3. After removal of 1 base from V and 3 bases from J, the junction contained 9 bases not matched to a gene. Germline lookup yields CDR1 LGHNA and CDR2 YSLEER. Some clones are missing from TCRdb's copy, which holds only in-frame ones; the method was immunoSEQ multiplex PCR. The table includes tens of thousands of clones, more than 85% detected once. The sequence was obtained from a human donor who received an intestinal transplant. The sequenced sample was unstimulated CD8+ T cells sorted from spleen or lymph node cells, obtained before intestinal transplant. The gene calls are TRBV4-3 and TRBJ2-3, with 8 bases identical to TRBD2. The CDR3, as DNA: TGCGCCAGCAGCCAAGTTCAGATAACGGGGGGGACAGATACGCAGTATTTT. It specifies CASSQVQITGGTDTQYF.